The present entry profiles one TCR beta chain with its context. Germline assignment: CDR1 SGHNT and CDR2 YYREEE (reference sequence). V shed 4 bases, J shed 4 bases, and the junction held 6 bases outside the gene matches. The CDR3 totals 14 residues. Sequencing was performed with immunoSEQ multiplex PCR; in TCRdb, only in-frame clones are kept and a portion is missing. The table includes some 120,000 clones, approximately 93% detected once. The sample belongs to a study of T cell responses to AZD1222 COVID-19 vaccine. The TCR comes from an adult in good health. The source material was peripheral blood, sampled on day 0 of AZD1222 vaccination. This rearrangement joins TRBV5-4 to TRBJ1-2; 8 nucleotides match TRBD1. CDR3 DNA: TGTGCCAGCAGCCCGCAGGGGGCCGGCTATGGCTACACCTTC. Encoded protein: CASSPQGAGYGYTF.